This TCR beta chain was identified in a study of identical twins. Study-level findings and limits: For out-of-frame alpha sequences shared by twins, low generation probability was in excess.

TCRdb analysed the 5' RACE reads with MiXCR anew, one entry per CDR3 protein. The sample records 450,000 to 600,000 distinct CDR3 sequences, 20% to 25% being singletons. In this sample, this clonotype turned up many times. Its target is unknown. Mismatch with germline at one junction end may stem from a read error. CDR1 and CDR2 from the germline V gene are SGHRS and YFSETQ. This CDR3 has 15 amino acids. Another study also made use of these data, one on yellow fever vaccine responses in identical twins.

The V call is TRBV5-1, the J call TRBJ2-3, with 10 bases aligning to TRBD2. This receptor was identified in a woman aged 18-35 years in good health. The sequenced sample consisted of CD4+ T cells sorted from blood. Here the CDR3 DNA reads TGTGCCAGCAGCCCCGGGACTAGCGGCACAGATACGCAGTATTTT. Translating gives CASSPGTSGTDTQYF.